This T cell receptor beta chain was captured by sequencing in a study of molecular identifiers for immune sequencing clone quantification. Findings of the study overall: Spiked Jurkat TCR RNA equal to one cell could reportedly be picked out among one million naive cells. Among effectors, clones above 20 RNA copies held over 99% of molecules; among naive cells, under 1%.

In regard to this clonotype: Its cognate antigen is unknown.

Trimming took 2 bases from V and 2 from J; bases not matched to a gene: 5. The CDR3 runs 15 residues. One entry per CDR3 protein results from TCRdb running MiXCR on the PCR reads. The sample shows around 480,000 distinct CDR3 sequences, roughly 24% of them seen only once. With RNA at 10%, 30% or 50%, naive CD8 libraries came from roughly 20,000 to 1,000,000 sorted cells. For naive CD8 T cells, sorting used the CD8+CD4-CCR7+CD45RA+ phenotype. The clonotype originates from a human donor in good health. Some libraries in this study had Jurkat cell RNA spiked in. Sequencing was performed on naive CD8+ T cells from blood, with Jurkat cell RNA spiked in. The subset was: FACS-sorted CD8+CD4-CCR7+CD45RA+ naive T cells. The rearrangement links TRBV12-3 or TRBV12-4 to TRBJ1-1; TRBD1 matches 7 bases. This CDR3 is CASSLFGTVNTEAFF. CDR3 nucleotides: TGTGCCAGCAGTTTATTTGGGACAGTCAACACTGAAGCTTTCTTT.